This T cell receptor beta chain emerged from a study of OX40 agonist ivuxolimab in advanced cancers. Findings and caveats of the study: Averaged across samples, CD8+ T cells carried more expanded clones than CD4+ did.

The table lists this clone with a few counts. Its antigen is unknown. The J segment lost 6 bases and the V segment lost 4 bases, leaving 9 bases of the junction unmatched. The CDR3 extends over 14 amino acids. Germline V gene lookup returns CDR1 SGHRS and CDR2 YFSETQ. Generated by immunoSEQ multiplex PCR, the TCRdb table keeps only in-frame clones and is missing some. The table has roughly 23,000 clones, 75% to 85% seen once; the top ten hold 2% to 2.5%. This material consisted of CD4+ or CD8+ T cells sorted from blood, taken in a trial of the OX40 agonist ivuxolimab. The source of this sequence is an adult with an advanced solid tumor such as melanoma, head and neck, liver or kidney cancer. The chain is built from TRBV5-1 and TRBJ1-1; 7 bases align to TRBD1. CDR3 coding DNA: TGCGCCAGCAGCGTCAACAGGGGTGGACCTGAAGCTTTCTTT. Translated: CASSVNRGGPEAFF.